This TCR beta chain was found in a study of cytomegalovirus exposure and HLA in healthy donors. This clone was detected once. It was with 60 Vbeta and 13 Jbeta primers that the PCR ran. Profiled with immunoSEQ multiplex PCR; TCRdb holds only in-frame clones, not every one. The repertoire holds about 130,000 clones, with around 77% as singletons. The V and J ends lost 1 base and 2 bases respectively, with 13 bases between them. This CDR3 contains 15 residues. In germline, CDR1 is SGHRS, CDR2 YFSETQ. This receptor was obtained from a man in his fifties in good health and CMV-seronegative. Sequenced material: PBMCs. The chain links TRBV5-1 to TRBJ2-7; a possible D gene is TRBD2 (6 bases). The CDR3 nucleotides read TGCGCCAGCAGCTTGCTGTCTAGCGAGACCTACGAGCAGTACTTC. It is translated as CASSLLSSETYEQYF.